A single sample is the source of the 18 T cell receptor beta chains below, sequenced in a study of blood T cell repertoires in COVID-19. Method: immunoSEQ multiplex PCR; TCRdb's copy keeps in-frame clones and lacks some. The table includes hundreds of thousands of clones, roughly 85% detected once. Sequencing was performed on peripheral blood. All receptors derive from a man between 50 and 59 years old with COVID-19, enrolled during active disease.

V and J are TRBV5-1 and TRBJ2-2; the D gene is possibly TRBD1 (5 bases). CDR1 is SGHRS, CDR2 YFSETQ, per germline. The CDR3 runs to 16 residues. Between the trimmed V and J ends, which lost 1 base and 4 bases, there was a span of 14 bases. The CDR3 protein is CASSLLSGLGTGELFF. Written as DNA, the CDR3 is TGCGCCAGCAGCTTGTTATCAGGGTTGGGCACCGGGGAGCTGTTTTTT.

The V call is TRBV6-5, the J call TRBJ1-2; 7 bases are shared with TRBD1. The CDR3 consists of 16 residues. J gave up 3 bases and V 2 bases, and 9 bases lay outside the gene matches. Germline CDR1 is MNHEY and CDR2 is SVGAGI. The CDR3 region is CASSYDDRALDYGYTF. The CDR3 DNA is TGTGCCAGCAGTTACGACGACAGGGCCCTAGACTATGGCTACACCTTC.

V gene TRBV4-1 combines with J gene TRBJ2-2; tentative D call: TRBD1 (5 bases). Germline CDR1 reads MGHRA; CDR2 reads YSYEKL. The length of the CDR3 is 15 residues. The ends were cut back, 0 bases at V and 5 bases at J, with 10 bases in the middle. The CDR3: CASSQDGRVTGELFF. CDR3 coding DNA: TGCGCCAGCAGCCAAGACGGCAGGGTAACCGGGGAGCTGTTTTTT.

This chain connects TRBV6-4 to TRBJ2-7, with TRBD1 identical over 7 bases. Germline V lookup: CDR1 MRHNA, CDR2 SNTAGT. The CDR3 has 16 residues. V shed 6 bases and J 3 bases; nucleotides not matched to a gene: 14. CDR3: CASSPQSDRSFYEQYF. In DNA, the CDR3 is TGTGCCAGCAGCCCTCAGTCGGACAGGAGCTTCTACGAGCAGTACTTC.

The chain has TRBV6-5 and TRBJ2-1, with 9 positions matching TRBD1. Germline lookup yields CDR1 MNHEY and CDR2 SVGAGI. J lost 7 bases, V lost 0 bases, and 4 bases had no gene match. CDR3 size: 15 residues. CDR3 loop: CASSYSRTGVNEQFF. Written as DNA, the CDR3 is TGTGCCAGCAGTTACTCCCGGACAGGGGTGAATGAGCAGTTCTTC.

The V gene is TRBV19, the J gene TRBJ2-7; TRBD2 might be the D (5 bases). The ends were cut back, 8 bases at V and 0 bases at J, with 14 bases in the middle. The CDR3 is 14 residues long. The V gene's germline CDR1 is LNHDA and CDR2 SQIVND (reference sequence). CDR3 sequence (DNA): TGTGCCAGTTCCCAACTAGTATTCTCCTACGAGCAGTACTTC. It codes for CASSQLVFSYEQYF.

In its sample, this clone was seen once. The gene calls are TRBV5-4 and TRBJ2-3, with a possible D match to TRBD1 (5 bases). CDR3 size: 15 residues. From germline, CDR1 is SGHNT and CDR2 YYREEE (reference sequence). Trimming shortened V by 4 bases and J by 1 base, and 13 bases separated the two germline ends. The CDR3 region has the DNA TGTGCCAGCAGCAGTAAGACAGAGGGCACAGATACGCAGTATTTT. It yields the protein CASSSKTEGTDTQYF.

The chain combines TRBV6-2 or TRBV6-3 with TRBJ2-7, with TRBD2 matching 7 bases. Germline V gives CDR1 MNHEY, CDR2 SVGEGT. The CDR3 is 17 amino acids. V was clipped by 0 bases and J by 7 bases; unmatched bases: 15. The DNA of the CDR3 is TGTGCCAGCAGTTACTCGATTCTGTCCAGCGGGGCCGATGAGCAGTACTTC. It is translated as CASSYSILSSGADEQYF.

V gene TRBV9 combines with J gene TRBJ1-1; weak D call: TRBD1 (5 bases). Trimming left V 3 bases short and J 11 bases short, with 14 bases between. Germline CDR1 SGDLS, CDR2 YYNGEE. This CDR3 comprises 12 residues. CDR3 region: CASSGSFGAAFF. The DNA of the CDR3 is TGTGCCAGCAGCGGGTCGTTTGGGGCGGCTTTCTTT.

Turning to this clone: The CDR3 carries no conserved terminal phenylalanine or tryptophan, so it likely arises from a read error. The DNA is left out, because the CDR3 cannot be placed on it with certainty; the CDR3 is given as TCRdb lists it. CDR3 loop: CSARDASLIL. J is TRBJ1-1 and V is TRBV20-1. The germline CDR1 and CDR2 sequences are DFQATT and SNEGSKA (reference sequence). The CDR3 comprises 10 residues, both ends counted.

This chain connects TRBV4-2 to TRBJ1-1, with D perhaps TRBD1 (6 bases). Germline CDR1 LGHNA, CDR2 YNFKEQ. This CDR3 has 18 amino acids. Trimming took 4 bases from V and 9 from J, leaving 30 bases between them. CDR3 bases: TGTGCCAGCAGCCCGCAGGGGCAGCAGGGGACGTCGAAGGCGAAAGCTTTCTTT. Its translation is CASSPQGQQGTSKAKAFF.

The genes are TRBV12-2 and TRBJ2-5; the table calls TRBD1, which could not be checked here. TRBV12-2 is tagged as a pseudogene. This CDR3 spans 17 amino acids. CDR3 loop: CASRLVDDGDSQETQYF. In DNA, the CDR3 is TGTGCAAGTCGCTTAGTGGACGACGGAGACAGCCAAGAGACCCAGTACTTC.

The CDR3 sequence: CAISAQGGSNQPQHF. CDR3 DNA sequence: TGTGCCATCAGTGCCCAGGGCGGAAGCAATCAGCCCCAGCATTTT. The V and J genes are TRBV10-3 and TRBJ1-5, with a possible D match to TRBD1 (5 bases). The CDR3 consists of 15 residues. The V gene lost 4 bases and the J gene lost 1 base, with 11 bases spanning the gap. Per the germline V gene, CDR1 is ENHRY and CDR2 is SYGVKD.

The chain uses TRBV6-5 and TRBJ2-1, with D maybe TRBD2 (6 bases). The CDR3 is 14 amino acids. Germline V CDR1 and CDR2: MNHEY, SVGAGI. Between the trimmed V and J ends, which lost 8 bases and 10 bases, there was a span of 21 bases. CDR3 in DNA: TGTGCCAGCGGGGAGGTGGGCCGCGGGGTGGAGCAGTTCTTC. Protein product: CASGEVGRGVEQFF.

V gene TRBV18 combines with J gene TRBJ2-7, with 9 bases that match TRBD2. The germline V gene has CDR1 KGHSH and CDR2 LQKENI. J gave up 5 bases and V 3 bases, and 5 bases lay outside the gene matches. This CDR3 is built from 14 residues. Here the CDR3 reads CASSPGLAANEQYF. Written as DNA, the CDR3 is TGTGCCAGCTCACCGGGACTAGCAGCGAACGAGCAGTACTTC.

The chain recombines TRBV5-8 with TRBJ2-3; 8 bases are shared with TRBD1. Trimming took 4 bases from V and 2 from J; bases not matched to a gene: 9. The CDR3 is 16 residues long. Germline loops: CDR1 SGHTS, CDR2 YDEGEE. In nucleotides, the CDR3 is TGTGCCAGCAGCGTGGGACAGGAGAAATTCACAGATACGCAGTATTTT. It yields the protein CASSVGQEKFTDTQYF.

The V gene is TRBV18, the J gene TRBJ1-2, with 7 bases fitting TRBD1. This CDR3 is 13 amino acids long. In germline, CDR1 is KGHSH, CDR2 LQKENI. With V trimmed by 2 bases and J by 6 bases, 3 bases remained unmatched. The CDR3 protein is CASSPGTDHGYTF. In DNA, the CDR3 is TGTGCCAGCTCACCAGGGACAGACCATGGCTACACCTTC. The full variable domain, with the rest looked up from reference TRBV18 and TRBJ1-2, is NAGVMQNPRHLVRRRGQEARLRCSPMKGHSHVYWYRQLPEEGLKFMVYLQKENIIDESGMPKERFSAEFPKEGPSILRIQQVVRGDSAAYFCASSPGTDHGYTFGSGTRLTVV.

The chain is built from TRBV5-1 and TRBJ1-2; 8 bases line up with TRBD1. The CDR3 loop spans 13 amino acids. Trimming took 4 bases from V and 7 from J; bases not matched to a gene: 6. Germline CDR1 is SGHRS and CDR2 is YFSETQ. The CDR3 region has the DNA TGCGCCAGCAGCACAGGACAGGGCGGTGGCTACACCTTC. It yields the protein CASSTGQGGGYTF.